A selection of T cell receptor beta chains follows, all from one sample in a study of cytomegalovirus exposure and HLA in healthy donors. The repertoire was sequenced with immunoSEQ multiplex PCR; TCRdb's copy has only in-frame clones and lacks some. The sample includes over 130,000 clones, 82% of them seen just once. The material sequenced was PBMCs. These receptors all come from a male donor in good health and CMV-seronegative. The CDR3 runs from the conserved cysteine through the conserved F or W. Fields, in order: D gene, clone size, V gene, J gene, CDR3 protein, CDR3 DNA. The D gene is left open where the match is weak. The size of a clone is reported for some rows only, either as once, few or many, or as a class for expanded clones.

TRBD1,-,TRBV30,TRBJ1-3,CAHNPGGENTIYF,TGTGCCCACAACCCAGGGGGAGAAAACACCATATATTTT
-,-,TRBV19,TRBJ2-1,CASSTTTGSSYNEQFF,TGTGCCAGTAGTACAACCACAGGGAGCTCCTACAATGAGCAGTTCTTC
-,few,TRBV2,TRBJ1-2,CASSDRQNYGYTF,TGTGCCAGCAGTGACCGTCAGAACTATGGCTACACCTTC
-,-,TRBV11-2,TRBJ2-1,CASSLTGDYYNEQFF,TGTGCCAGCAGCCTGACAGGGGACTACTACAATGAGCAGTTCTTC
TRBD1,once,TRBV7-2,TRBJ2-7,CASSGRDRGSYEQYF,TGTGCCAGCAGCGGCCGGGACAGGGGTTCCTACGAGCAGTACTTC
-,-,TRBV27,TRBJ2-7,CATAWGLRPYEQYF,TGTGCCACTGCTTGGGGACTCCGCCCCTACGAGCAGTACTTC
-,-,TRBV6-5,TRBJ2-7,CASALNGLRYEQYF,TGTGCCAGCGCCTTAAACGGGTTGAGGTACGAGCAGTACTTC
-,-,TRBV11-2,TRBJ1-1,CASSFEGDTEAFF,TGTGCCAGCAGCTTCGAAGGGGACACTGAAGCTTTCTTT
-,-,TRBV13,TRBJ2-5,CASSPQGSVLQETQYF,TGTGCCAGCAGCCCACAAGGTAGCGTCCTTCAAGAGACCCAGTACTTC
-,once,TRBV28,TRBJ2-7,CASSIQGGSYEQYF,TGTGCCAGCAGCATCCAGGGGGGCTCCTACGAGCAGTACTTC
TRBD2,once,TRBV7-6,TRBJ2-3,CASSSGLAGVEDTQYF,TGTGCCAGCAGCTCAGGCCTAGCGGGAGTAGAAGATACGCAGTATTTT
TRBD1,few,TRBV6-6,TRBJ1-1,CASRQGPHDTEAFF,TGTGCCAGCAGACAGGGGCCTCACGACACTGAAGCTTTCTTT
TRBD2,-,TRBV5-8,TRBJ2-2,CASSLELAGVGELFF,TGTGCCAGCAGCTTGGAACTAGCGGGAGTCGGGGAGCTGTTTTTT
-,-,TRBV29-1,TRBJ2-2,CSARPGTLANTGELFF,TGCAGCGCTCGTCCCGGGACACTGGCGAACACCGGGGAGCTGTTTTTT
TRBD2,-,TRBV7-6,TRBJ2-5,CASSLDFQEREDETQYF,TGTGCCAGCAGCTTAGACTTTCAGGAGCGGGAGGACGAGACCCAGTACTTC
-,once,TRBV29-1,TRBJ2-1,CSVYRASSYNEQFF,TGCAGCGTCTACAGGGCGAGCTCCTACAATGAGCAGTTCTTC
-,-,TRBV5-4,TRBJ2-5,CASSSDRAGYQETQYF,TGTGCCAGCAGCTCGGACCGGGCAGGGTACCAAGAGACCCAGTACTTC
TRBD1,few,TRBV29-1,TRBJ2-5,CSANGGTGPAETQYF,TGCAGCGCCAACGGGGGGACAGGGCCCGCGGAGACCCAGTACTTC
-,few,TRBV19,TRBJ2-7,CASSIQGTSYEQYF,TGTGCCAGTAGTATCCAGGGGACATCTTACGAGCAGTACTTC
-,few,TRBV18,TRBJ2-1,CASSFVLSPGNEQFF,TGTGCCAGCTCCTTTGTCCTATCCCCTGGCAATGAGCAGTTCTTC
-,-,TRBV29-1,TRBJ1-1,CSVLPPLRGTEAFF,TGCAGCGTTCTACCCCCCCTTCGGGGCACTGAAGCTTTCTTT
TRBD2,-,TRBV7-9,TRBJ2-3,CASSVSGSSTDTQYF,TGTGCCAGCAGCGTTAGCGGGAGTTCCACAGATACGCAGTATTTT
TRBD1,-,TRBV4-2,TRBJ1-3,CASSPTGSSGNTIYF,TGTGCCAGCAGCCCGACAGGGAGCTCTGGAAACACCATATATTTT
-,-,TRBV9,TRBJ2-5,CASSLEGTIETQYF,TGTGCCAGCAGCCTAGAGGGGACAATTGAGACCCAGTACTTC
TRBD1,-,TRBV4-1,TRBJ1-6,CASSQASGTDGSPLHF,TGCGCCAGCAGCCAAGCATCCGGGACAGATGGATCACCCCTCCACTTT
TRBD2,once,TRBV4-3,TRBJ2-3,CASSQDPRGAGERDTQYF,TGCGCCAGCAGCCAAGACCCCCGAGGAGCGGGAGAGAGAGATACGCAGTATTTT
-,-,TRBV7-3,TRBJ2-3,CASSQAGSGTQYF,TGTGCCAGCAGCCAGGCGGGATCGGGTACGCAGTATTTT
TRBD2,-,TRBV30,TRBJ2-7,CAWASGGDSYEQYF,TGTGCCTGGGCTAGCGGGGGGGACTCCTACGAGCAGTACTTC
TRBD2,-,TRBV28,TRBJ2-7,CASSFDSTSGTYEQYF,TGTGCCAGCAGTTTTGACAGCACTAGCGGGACCTACGAGCAGTACTTC
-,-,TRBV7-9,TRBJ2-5,CASRSTGEGEQYF,TGTGCCAGCAGGTCTACAGGTGAAGGTGAGCAGTACTTC
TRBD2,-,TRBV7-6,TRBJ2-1,CASSLGLAGNNEQFF,TGTGCCAGCAGCCTAGGACTAGCGGGAAACAATGAGCAGTTCTTC
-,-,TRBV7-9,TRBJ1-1,CASSRSQVGPGIKAEAFF,TGTGCCAGCAGCCGCTCCCAGGTTGGTCCAGGAATAAAGGCTGAAGCTTTCTTT
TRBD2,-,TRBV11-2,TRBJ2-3,CASSSRASGSTDTQYF,TGTGCCAGCAGCTCCAGGGCTAGCGGGAGTACAGATACGCAGTATTTT
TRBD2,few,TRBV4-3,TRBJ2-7,CASSHERAGSSYEQYF,TGCGCCAGCAGCCATGAAAGAGCGGGGAGCTCCTACGAGCAGTACTTC